The rows below give T cell receptor beta chains drawn from one sample of a study of T cell changes during pregnancy in multiple sclerosis. Clones were sequenced by immunoSEQ multiplex PCR, and TCRdb holds only the in-frame ones, with some missing. The data contain roughly 110,000 clones, approximately 90% of them seen just once; the ten biggest clones take up more than 1.5%. Specimen: peripheral blood, collected in the third trimester of pregnancy. These receptors all come from a female donor with multiple sclerosis, enrolled in a pregnancy study. CDR3s include the opening cysteine and the closing phenylalanine or tryptophan. The D gene is left open where the match is weak. Not all rows give a size; the values are once, few, many and, for expanded clones, a class.

v_gene,j_gene,d_gene,abundance,CDR3aa,CDR3nt
TRBV7-3,TRBJ2-1,-,-,CASSQAASADEQFF,TGTGCCAGCAGTCAAGCGGCCTCAGCCGATGAGCAGTTCTTC
TRBV7-9,TRBJ1-3,-,-,CASSLAGSPSGNTIYF,TGTGCCAGCAGCTTAGCGGGCTCTCCCTCTGGAAACACCATATATTTT
TRBV7-9,TRBJ2-4,-,-,CASSLGGISKNIQYF,TGTGCCAGCAGCTTAGGAGGGATCAGCAAAAACATTCAGTACTTC
TRBV5-6,TRBJ2-6,-,-,CASSLLFPGHTSGANVLTF,TGTGCCAGCAGCTTGCTGTTTCCGGGACACACCTCTGGGGCCAACGTCCTGACTTTC
TRBV7-6,TRBJ2-3,TRBD2,-,CASSLQPGTSGRDTQYF,TGTGCCAGCAGCTTACAGCCGGGGACTAGCGGGAGGGATACGCAGTATTTT
TRBV19,TRBJ2-2,TRBD1,-,CASNQDRDPGELFF,TGTGCCAGTAATCAGGACAGGGATCCCGGGGAGCTGTTTTTT
TRBV9,TRBJ2-1,TRBD2,-,CASSVGDSGGPGNEQFF,TGTGCCAGCAGCGTAGGGGATAGCGGGGGCCCCGGGAATGAGCAGTTCTTC
TRBV7-2,TRBJ2-7,-,-,CASSKQFSSYEQYF,TGTGCCAGCAGCAAACAGTTTAGCTCCTACGAGCAGTACTTC
TRBV7-3,TRBJ1-1,-,-,CASSQAVNTEAFF,TGTGCCAGCAGCCAAGCCGTGAACACTGAAGCTTTCTTT
TRBV7-6,TRBJ2-7,TRBD2,-,CASSSHQGLASISSYEQYF,TGTGCCAGCAGCTCACACCAGGGACTAGCGTCGATAAGCTCCTACGAGCAGTACTTC
TRBV19,TRBJ2-5,TRBD1,-,CASSPDRGRETQYF,TGTGCCAGTAGTCCGGACAGGGGGCGTGAGACCCAGTACTTC
TRBV5-1,TRBJ2-2,-,once,CASSLFGENTGELFF,TGCGCCAGCAGCTTGTTCGGGGAGAACACCGGGGAGCTGTTTTTT
TRBV6-4,TRBJ1-1,TRBD1,-,CASIRDRGGTEAFF,TGTGCCAGCATACGGGACAGAGGCGGCACTGAAGCTTTCTTT
TRBV29-1,TRBJ2-7,TRBD2,-,CSVERTSGSYEQYF,TGCAGCGTTGAACGGACTAGCGGCTCCTACGAGCAGTACTTC
TRBV11-2,TRBJ2-7,-,-,CASSLTQGYEQYF,TGTGCCAGCAGCTTAACACAGGGCTACGAGCAGTACTTC
TRBV5-1,TRBJ2-5,TRBD2,-,CASSLAGGEQETQYF,TGCGCCAGCAGCTTAGCGGGAGGTGAACAAGAGACCCAGTACTTC
TRBV7-6,TRBJ1-4,-,-,CASSLGSANEKLFF,TGTGCCAGCAGCTTAGGTTCTGCTAATGAAAAACTGTTTTTT
TRBV2,TRBJ2-2,TRBD1,-,CASSRDRVGTGELFF,TGTGCCAGCAGTCGGGACAGGGTGGGCACCGGGGAGCTGTTTTTT
TRBV18,TRBJ2-7,TRBD2,-,CASSPETSGRPWDEQYF,TGTGCCAGCTCACCGGAGACTAGCGGGAGGCCCTGGGACGAGCAGTACTTC
TRBV5-1,TRBJ2-3,TRBD2,once,CASSLGTSGSGSTDTQYF,TGCGCCAGCAGCTTGGGGACTAGCGGGAGCGGTAGCACAGATACGCAGTATTTT
TRBV19,TRBJ1-2,-,-,CASSIRRQRPNYGYTF,TGTGCCAGTAGTATACGAAGACAGCGACCTAACTATGGCTACACCTTC
TRBV7-9,TRBJ2-1,-,-,CASSLESTMVASGDEQFF,TGTGCCAGCAGCTTAGAGTCAACTATGGTCGCGTCGGGGGATGAGCAGTTCTTC
TRBV5-6,TRBJ2-5,TRBD2,-,CASSFSRDYYLGTQYF,TGTGCCAGCAGCTTCTCACGGGACTACTACTTAGGGACCCAGTACTTC
TRBV5-1,TRBJ2-3,-,-,CASSLRQDRGQDTQYF,TGCGCCAGCAGCCTCCGACAGGATCGAGGCCAGGATACGCAGTATTTT
TRBV5-4,TRBJ1-1,TRBD1,-,CASSLVRGRITEAFF,TGTGCCAGCAGCTTGGTTAGGGGGCGCATCACTGAAGCTTTCTTT
TRBV7-9,TRBJ2-1,TRBD2,-,CASSWGLAGGDEQFF,TGTGCCAGCAGCTGGGGACTAGCGGGGGGAGATGAGCAGTTCTTC
TRBV28,TRBJ1-1,-,-,CASSLIRANTEAFF,TGTGCCAGCAGTTTAATCAGGGCTAACACTGAAGCTTTCTTT
TRBV11-2,TRBJ1-2,-,-,CASSLVTSGGYTF,TGTGCCAGCAGCTTAGTGACGAGCGGGGGCTACACCTTC